Listed below are T cell receptor beta chains from one sample, sequenced in a study of blood T cell repertoires in COVID-19. Assay used: immunoSEQ multiplex PCR; TCRdb lists only in-frame clones, some missing. The sample carries some 200,000 clones, approximately 85% recorded once. The sequenced sample consisted of peripheral blood. Receptors were obtained from a woman of 80 years or more with acute or convalescent COVID-19. The CDR3 runs from the conserved cysteine through the conserved F or W. D genes are given only for firm matches. Clone size appears in some rows only: once, few, many, or a class for an expanded clone.

V	size	J	D	DNA	CDR3
TRBV3-1/TRBV3-2	NA	TRBJ2-5	TRBD2	TGTGCCAGCAGCCTAGCGGGGAGGGTGGAGACCCAGTACTTC	CASSLAGRVETQYF
TRBV5-4	NA	TRBJ2-1	TRBD2	TGTGCCAGCAGCTTCTCCCGGGAGGGGAATGAGCAGTTCTTC	CASSFSREGNEQFF
TRBV4-3	once	TRBJ2-7	NA	TGCGCCAGCAGCCGGACACCCTCCTACGAGCAGTACTTC	CASSRTPSYEQYF
TRBV19	NA	TRBJ1-1	TRBD1	TGTGCCAGTAAAAGGACAGGGGGGAACACTGAAGCTTTCTTT	CASKRTGGNTEAFF
TRBV5-1	NA	TRBJ1-4	NA	TGCGCCAGCAAACCGGGGTCCAATGAAAAACTGTTTTTT	CASKPGSNEKLFF
TRBV7-2	NA	TRBJ1-3	NA	TGTGCCAGCAGCCCAACTGGAAACACCATATATTTT	CASSPTGNTIYF
TRBV4-1	NA	TRBJ2-7	TRBD1	TGCGCCAGCAGCCAAGAAAGCAGGGGGCGCGAGCAGTACTTC	CASSQESRGREQYF
TRBV5-1	NA	TRBJ1-1	NA	TGCGCCAGCAGCGGCGGGTCGGACTTCTTCACTGAAGCTTTCTTT	CASSGGSDFFTEAFF
TRBV30	few	TRBJ1-1	NA	TGTGCCTGGACCATACTCAGGGGCGCCGCTTTCTTT	CAWTILRGAAFF
TRBV2	NA	TRBJ1-1	NA	TGTGCCAGCAGTGAAACGGGAGGAACTGAAGCTTTCTTT	CASSETGGTEAFF
TRBV6-5	NA	TRBJ1-1	TRBD1	TGTGCCAGCAGTTACTCGTTCGGGACAGGGGGGGCTTTCTTT	CASSYSFGTGGAFF
TRBV7-2	NA	TRBJ2-7	NA	TGTGCCAGCAGCTTGAACAGGGCGAGGAACGAGCAGTACTTC	CASSLNRARNEQYF
TRBV30	NA	TRBJ1-3	NA	TGTGCCTGGGGACGGACTGGCCCAGGCAACACCATATATTTT	CAWGRTGPGNTIYF
TRBV11-2	NA	TRBJ2-5	TRBD2	TGTGCCAGCAGCTCAAGCGGGGGGGCTACAGAGACCCAGTACTTC	CASSSSGGATETQYF
TRBV6-4	NA	TRBJ1-2	NA	TGTGCCGCAGAAGCGGGGGAAGGGTATGGCTACACCTTC	CAAEAGEGYGYTF
TRBV5-1	NA	TRBJ1-4	NA	TGCGCCAGCAGCTTCTCGGGTAATGAAAAACTGTTTTTT	CASSFSGNEKLFF
TRBV6-5	NA	TRBJ2-7	NA	TGTGCCAGCAGTTACTCGAGGAACCGGTACGAGCAGTACTTC	CASSYSRNRYEQYF
TRBV11-2	NA	TRBJ2-7	NA	TGTGCCAGCAGCTCTCACCTCTCCGGGAGCTACCCCTACGAGCAGTACTTC	CASSSHLSGSYPYEQYF
TRBV5-1	NA	TRBJ2-3	NA	TGCGCCAGCAGCGCCGCTAGCACCACAGATACGCAGTATTTT	CASSAASTTDTQYF
TRBV27	NA	TRBJ2-7	TRBD1	TGTGCCAGCAGTCTGGGGTGGAAAGGGACAGGGTTAACCTACGAGCAGTACTTC	CASSLGWKGTGLTYEQYF
TRBV18	NA	TRBJ2-7	NA	TGTGCCAGCTCAGCTTCGCCAGCCTACGAGCAGTACTTC	CASSASPAYEQYF
TRBV2	few	TRBJ1-4	TRBD1	TGTGCCAGCATCGAGCTGGGACAGATCAATGAAAAACTGTTTTTT	CASIELGQINEKLFF
TRBV4-2	NA	TRBJ1-2	TRBD1	TGTGCCAGCAGCCAGCCCCAGGGGGACGGGGGCTACACCTTC	CASSQPQGDGGYTF
TRBV5-5	NA	TRBJ2-7	TRBD1	TGTGCCAGCAGCTGGACAGGGGCTTCCTACGAGCAGTACTTC	CASSWTGASYEQYF
TRBV7-3	NA	TRBJ2-3	NA	TGTGCCAGCAGCTTGACACACACAGATACGCAGTATTTT	CASSLTHTDTQYF
TRBV2	NA	TRBJ1-3	TRBD1	TGTGCCAGCAGCCTACAGGGGTGGGACACCATATATTTT	CASSLQGWDTIYF
TRBV6-1	NA	TRBJ2-4	NA	TGTGCCAGCAGTGGACCGGCCGGAGGGGCCAAAAACATTCAGTACTTC	CASSGPAGGAKNIQYF
TRBV11-2	NA	TRBJ2-7	NA	TGTGCCAGCAGCTTTCAGGGGCCGGGTGAGCAGTACTTC	CASSFQGPGEQYF
TRBV4-1	NA	TRBJ2-5	TRBD2	TGCGCCAGCAGCCAAGATATTAGCGGGAGGGCAGAGACCCAGTACTTC	CASSQDISGRAETQYF
TRBV9	NA	TRBJ2-3	TRBD2	TGTGCCAGCAGCGGCCGGGGGACTAGCGCAGATACGCAGTATTTT	CASSGRGTSADTQYF
TRBV3-1/TRBV3-2	NA	TRBJ2-1	TRBD2	TGTGCCAGCAGCCCGCGAGGGACTAGCGGGAACAATGAGCAGTTCTTC	CASSPRGTSGNNEQFF
TRBV27	NA	TRBJ1-2	NA	TGTGCCAGCAGTTTCCACGGACGAGGGGGTTGGTATGGCTACACCTTC	CASSFHGRGGWYGYTF
TRBV5-6	NA	TRBJ1-6	TRBD1	TGTGCCAGCAGCCCGGACAGGGGGAATTCACCCCTCCACTTT	CASSPDRGNSPLHF
TRBV5-1	once	TRBJ2-2	TRBD2	TGCGCCAGCAGCTTGGGGCGGGAGAAAGCCGGGGAGCTGTTTTTT	CASSLGREKAGELFF
TRBV30	NA	TRBJ1-6	NA	TGTGCCTGGAGTGTACAATCGAATTCACCCCTCCACTTT	CAWSVQSNSPLHF
TRBV6-5	NA	TRBJ2-3	NA	TGTGCCAGCAGTAGACAGAACACAGATACGCAGTATTTT	CASSRQNTDTQYF
TRBV7-2	once	TRBJ1-1	NA	TGTGCCAGCAGCTTAGTGGTCGGGGTACGATGGAACACTGAAGCTTTCTTT	CASSLVVGVRWNTEAFF
TRBV6-5	NA	TRBJ1-1	TRBD1	TGTGCCAGCAGCCGGGACAGGGGGAACACTGAAGCTTTCTTT	CASSRDRGNTEAFF
TRBV19	once	TRBJ1-1	TRBD1	TGTGCCAGTAGTACAACAGGGGACACTGAAGCTTTCTTT	CASSTTGDTEAFF
TRBV6-5	NA	TRBJ1-2	NA	TGTGCCAGCAGTTATGCTGGCAGGTCAAGGGGCTACACCTTC	CASSYAGRSRGYTF
TRBV18	NA	TRBJ2-7	TRBD1	TGTGCCAGCTCACCCTCCCGGGACAGGGAGGGGTACTTC	CASSPSRDREGYF
TRBV6-1	few	TRBJ2-7	TRBD2	TGTGCCAGCAGTGAAAGTGTGGGACTAGCGGGGCCGATCTACGAGCAGTACTTC	CASSESVGLAGPIYEQYF
TRBV12-3/TRBV12-4	NA	TRBJ1-3	NA	TGTGCCAGCAGTCCAGGGGCTGACACCATATATTTT	CASSPGADTIYF
TRBV7-2	NA	TRBJ2-5	TRBD2	TGTGCCAGCAGCTATGGGGCTAGCGGGCAAGAGACCCAGTACTTC	CASSYGASGQETQYF
TRBV5-1	NA	TRBJ1-1	NA	TGCGCCAGCAGCTTGGAGTTGGGCTCTGAAGCTTTCTTT	CASSLELGSEAFF
TRBV10-3	once	TRBJ2-7	NA	TGTGCCATCAGTCAACAGAGAAGCTCCTACGAGCAGTACTTC	CAISQQRSSYEQYF
TRBV6-2/TRBV6-3	NA	TRBJ2-3	TRBD2	TGTGCCAGCAGTTACTCTCCCGGGAGGCTGAGCACAGATACGCAGTATTTT	CASSYSPGRLSTDTQYF
TRBV2	few	TRBJ2-3	TRBD2	TGTGCCAGCAGCCTAGCGGGGGCCGTCGTCACAGATACGCAGTATTTT	CASSLAGAVVTDTQYF
TRBV27	NA	TRBJ2-1	NA	TGTGCCAGCAGTTTCGGACAGACCTACAGTGAGCAGTTCTTC	CASSFGQTYSEQFF
TRBV15	NA	TRBJ2-7	TRBD1	TGTGCCACCAGCAGAGATCAAGGGGGCAGCGACGAGCAGTACTTC	CATSRDQGGSDEQYF
TRBV29-1	NA	TRBJ2-7	TRBD2	TGCAGCGTTGCCCGTCCCGGGAGGGACGAGCAGTACTTC	CSVARPGRDEQYF
TRBV2	NA	TRBJ2-5	NA	TGTGCCAGCAGTGACGCCAGGGAGACCCAGTACTTC	CASSDARETQYF
TRBV5-5	NA	TRBJ1-3	NA	TGTGCCAGCAGCATTCAGCCCCGGGGATCTGGAAACACCATATATTTT	CASSIQPRGSGNTIYF
TRBV10-3	few	TRBJ2-7	NA	TGTGCCATCAGTGAACAGGCGTACGAGCAGTACTTC	CAISEQAYEQYF